The 13 T cell receptor beta chains reported below all come from one sample, sequenced in a study of shared clonotypes between healthy human individuals. Using immunoSEQ multiplex PCR, the repertoire was profiled, and TCRdb retains in-frame clones only, with some absent. The sample shows under 600,000 clones, more than 95% of them seen only once. Sequencing input: naive CD4+ T cells sorted from blood. The sample's subset: CD45RA+ positively selected. All receptors derive from a woman younger than 45 in good health.

The chain is built from TRBV2 and TRBJ1-1; weak D call: TRBD1 (5 bases). This CDR3 region has 14 residues. V lost 2 bases and J 3 bases, leaving 10 bases between the germline ends. Germline values: CDR1 SNHLY, CDR2 FYNNEI. The CDR3: CASSESRVDTEAFF. In DNA, the CDR3 is TGTGCCAGCAGTGAAAGCAGGGTCGACACTGAAGCTTTCTTT.

The chain recombines TRBV18 with TRBJ1-5, with 8 bases fitting TRBD1. The CDR3 is 15 residues long. Trimming removed 4 bases from V and 2 bases from J; junction bases left unmatched: 4. CDR1 and CDR2 from the germline V gene are KGHSH and LQKENI. CDR3 sequence reads: CASSLGTGGNQPQHF. Written as DNA, the CDR3 is TGTGCCAGCTCACTTGGGACAGGAGGCAATCAGCCCCAGCATTTT.

J is TRBJ1-1 and V is TRBV6-5; D perhaps matches TRBD1 (6 bases). Trimming left V 7 bases short and J 0 bases short, with 12 bases between. Germline V gene sequence: CDR1 MNHEY, CDR2 SVGAGI. The CDR3 is made up of 14 amino acids. CDR3 in DNA: TGTGCCAGCACCAAAGACAGGTTGAACACTGAAGCTTTCTTT. Translated, it gives CASTKDRLNTEAFF.

This clone came up once. The chain couples TRBV19 to TRBJ1-2; TRBD1 is a possible D gene (5 bases). V was trimmed by 1 base and J by 6 bases, leaving 12 bases between them. The germline V gene has CDR1 LNHDA and CDR2 SQIVND (reference sequence). The CDR3 is made up of 14 amino acids. CDR3 sequence reads: CASSIARDSHGYTF. Here the CDR3 DNA reads TGTGCCAGTAGTATAGCCCGAGACAGCCATGGCTACACCTTC.

The gene calls are TRBV19 and TRBJ2-2, with 10 bases aligning to TRBD1. CDR3 length: 19 amino acids. J lost 0 bases, V lost 0 bases, and 7 bases had no gene match. Germline V gives CDR1 LNHDA, CDR2 SQIVND (reference sequence). CDR3 sequence: CASSIESDRGRANTGELFF. CDR3 nucleotides: TGTGCCAGTAGTATAGAAAGTGACAGGGGGCGAGCGAACACCGGGGAGCTGTTTTTT.

The genes are TRBV15 and TRBJ1-1; no firm D call. Trimming took 4 bases from V and 4 from J, leaving 13 bases between them. Germline V gene lookup returns CDR1 LNHNV and CDR2 YYDKDF (reference sequence). The CDR3 totals 14 residues. CDR3 loop: CATSKTEPGTEAFF. The CDR3 region has the DNA TGTGCCACCAGCAAAACGGAGCCCGGCACTGAAGCTTTCTTT.

The chain has TRBV6-5 and TRBJ2-3, with 9 nucleotides matching TRBD2. Germline CDR1 MNHEY, CDR2 SVGAGI. Trimming at V came to 4 bases and at J to 3 bases, leaving 8 bases not matched to a gene. The CDR3 covers 16 residues. The CDR3 region has the DNA TGTGCCAGCAGTTTTGGCAGGACTAGCGCGACAGATACGCAGTATTTT. Residues: CASSFGRTSATDTQYF.

The rearrangement uses TRBV18 and TRBJ2-7; D might be TRBD1 (5 bases). The germline CDR1 and CDR2 sequences are KGHSH and LQKENI. V was clipped by 2 bases and J by 3 bases, with 14 bases between them. This CDR3 contains 15 residues. CDR3 coding DNA: TGTGCCAGCTCACCATCGATAGGGGCGAACTACGAGCAGTACTTC. This codes for CASSPSIGANYEQYF.

This chain joins TRBV10-3 and TRBJ1-1, with 7 bases aligning to TRBD1. V shed 8 bases and J 10 bases; nucleotides not matched to a gene: 10. CDR1 and CDR2 (germline): ENHRY, SYGVKD. The CDR3 has 12 amino acids. In DNA, the CDR3 is TGTGCCATCCGGGGGGACAGCGGAGGAGCTTTCTTT. This codes for CAIRGDSGGAFF.

The CDR3 loop reads CASSRTGTAHNEQFF. The CDR3 region has the DNA TGCGCCAGCAGTCGGACCGGGACAGCTCACAATGAGCAGTTCTTC. The chain employs TRBV5-1 and TRBJ2-1, with 7 nucleotides matching TRBD1. The germline gives CDR1 SGHRS, CDR2 YFSETQ. V shed 5 bases and J 5 bases; nucleotides not matched to a gene: 10. The CDR3 runs 15 residues. The complete variable domain, with remaining parts taken from reference TRBV5-1 and TRBJ2-1, reads KAGVTQTPRYLIKTRGQQVTLSCSPISGHRSVSWYQQTPGQGLQFLFEYFSETQRNKGNFPGRFSGRQFSNSRSEMNVSTLELGDSALYLCASSRTGTAHNEQFFGPGTRLTVL.

The chain combines TRBV25-1 with TRBJ2-5, with 7 bases lining up with TRBD1. This CDR3 spans 17 amino acids. After removal of 0 bases from V and 0 bases from J, the junction contained 7 bases not matched to a gene. Germline assignment: CDR1 MGHDK and CDR2 SYGVNS. The CDR3 protein is CASSEYWGQLYQETQYF. The CDR3 coding sequence is TGTGCCAGCAGTGAATATTGGGGACAGCTGTACCAAGAGACCCAGTACTTC.

V gene TRBV28 combines with J gene TRBJ2-6; no firm D call. The V and J ends lost 7 bases and 0 bases respectively, with 16 bases between them. The CDR3 is made up of 17 amino acids. CDR1 MDHEN and CDR2 SYDVKM come from the germline V gene. CDR3 nucleotides: TGTGCCAGCACCCTCCACCGGGCCAACTCTGGGGCCAACGTCCTGACTTTC. Protein product: CASTLHRANSGANVLTF.

V is TRBV6-1 and J is TRBJ1-1; 8 positions agree with TRBD1. V gave up 7 bases and J gave up 4 bases; unmatched junction bases: 5. The CDR3 is 13 amino acids. CDR1 is MNHNS and CDR2 is SASEGT in the germline V gene. The DNA for the CDR3 is TGTGCCAGCACCAGACAGGGGCGCACTGAAGCTTTCTTT. This translates into CASTRQGRTEAFF.